This T cell receptor beta chain was retrieved from a study of blood T cell repertoires in COVID-19. Study in general: Specimens from acute and convalescent COVID-19 originated in the United States, Italy and Spain. Sample material is recorded as cDNA or gDNA derived from T cells, B-cell-depleted T cells, or PBMCs.

Enrolled during active infection, Seattle patients were then followed longitudinally. In the study's own analysis: From reference gene primer amplification, estimates of nucleated cell counts were derived. Only in-frame clones appear in the TCRdb table, and some are missing; sequencing was by immunoSEQ multiplex PCR. The V and J calls and clone size come from that table; D and trimming were worked out from the DNA. Of around 46,000 clones in the sample, over 80% were seen once. This CDR3 comprises 14 residues. Trimming removed 5 bases from V and 5 bases from J, with 12 bases in between. Germline CDR1 LNHDA, CDR2 SQIVND (reference sequence).

Sequenced material: peripheral blood. The chain is built from TRBV19 and TRBJ1-4; tentative D call: TRBD1 (6 bases). This clonotype was obtained from a woman of 80 years or more with COVID-19, enrolled during active disease. In DNA form, the CDR3 reads TGTGCCAGTAGTGCGGGGGGCTTGAATGAAAAACTGTTTTTT. Amino acid sequence: CASSAGGLNEKLFF.